The next 30 T cell receptor beta chains were all read from a single sample in a study of T cells in Graves' hyperthyroidism and ophthalmopathy. Using RNA transcripts as the source, TCR beta CDR3 regions were amplified. An initial round of RT-PCR targeting the TCR CDR3 relied on the HTBI primer set. TCRdb analysed the multiplex PCR reads with MiXCR anew, one entry per CDR3 protein. The sample records over 550,000 distinct CDR3 sequences, 15% to 20% being singletons. Sequencing was done on a sample of blood. Source of these receptors: a woman younger than 30 with Graves' hyperthyroidism.

This clonotype showed up just a few times. The CDR3 sequence is CASTGASSYNEQFF. The CDR3 nucleotides are TGTGCCAGCACAGGAGCGAGCTCCTACAATGAGCAGTTCTTC. The chain employs TRBV28 and TRBJ2-1; D unclear. The CDR3 covers 14 residues. Per the germline V gene, CDR1 is MDHEN and CDR2 is SYDVKM. Trimming pared 7 bases from V and 0 bases from J, leaving 10 bases between.

The V gene is TRBV28, the J gene TRBJ2-7, with D unclear. Germline-derived CDR1 and CDR2 are MDHEN and SYDVKM. Trimming removed 6 bases at V and 0 bases at J, with 3 bases between. The CDR3 consists of 11 residues. This CDR3 reads CASRNSYEQYF. CDR3 DNA: TGTGCCAGCAGAAACTCCTACGAGCAGTACTTC.

The table lists this clonotype with many counts. This rearrangement joins TRBV28 to TRBJ1-5; 7 bases line up with TRBD1. From germline, CDR1 is MDHEN and CDR2 SYDVKM. The V gene end was trimmed by 5 bases and the J gene end by 5 bases; junction bases not matched to a gene: 9. CDR3 size: 15 residues. CDR3 sequence reads: CASSLRQGSDQPQHF. CDR3 nucleotide sequence: TGTGCCAGCAGTCTCCGACAGGGTTCGGATCAGCCCCAGCATTTT.

This clonotype was seen repeatedly, ten times or more. The chain couples TRBV12-3 or TRBV12-4 to TRBJ1-5; TRBD1 agrees at 7 bases. The CDR3 has 14 residues. The J segment lost 6 bases and the V segment lost 3 bases, leaving 5 bases of the junction unmatched. CDR3 sequence: CASSFTGDGQPQHF. CDR3 in DNA: TGTGCCAGCAGTTTTACAGGGGATGGTCAGCCCCAGCATTTT.

The sample holds many counts of this clonotype. This chain joins TRBV3-1 and TRBJ1-2; TRBD1 aligns across 9 bases. The CDR3 sequence is 13 residues long. The germline gives CDR1 LGHDT, CDR2 YNNKEL (reference sequence). Unmatched junction bases numbered 5, after V lost 4 bases and J lost 8 bases. The CDR3 loop reads CASSLDRGGGYTF. For the CDR3, the DNA is TGTGCCAGCAGCCTGGACAGGGGAGGAGGCTACACCTTC. The whole variable domain, filled in from reference TRBV3-1 and TRBJ1-2, reads DTAVSQTPKYLVTQMGNDKSIKCEQNLGHDTMYWYKQDSKKFLKIMFSYNNKELIINETVPNRFSPKSPDKAHLNLHINSLELGDSAVYFCASSLDRGGGYTFGSGTRLTVV.

Notes on this clonotype: A read error may explain this, as a much larger clone is one base away. This rearrangement joins TRBV29-1 to TRBJ2-3, with D tentatively TRBD2 (7 bases). CDR3 length equals 13 residues. The germline V gene has CDR1 SQVTM and CDR2 ANQGSEA. The CDR3 reads CSVESGDTDTQCF. CDR3 in DNA: TGCAGCGTTGAAAGCGGGGACACAGATACGCAGTGTTTT.

This clonotype occurred many times. This chain links TRBV20-1 with TRBJ2-1; D is possibly TRBD1 (6 bases). V lost 3 bases and J lost 8, with 20 bases in between. The CDR3 loop spans 15 amino acids. Germline-derived CDR1 and CDR2 are DFQATT and SNEGSKA (reference sequence). For the CDR3, the DNA is TGCAGTGCTAGTGATGGGACAAAGGCTGTCTATGAGCAGTTCTTC. It translates to CSASDGTKAVYEQFF.

At least ten counts were recorded for this clonotype. The chain recombines TRBV12-3 or TRBV12-4 with TRBJ1-4, with TRBD1 matching over 8 bases. The CDR3 sequence is 15 residues long. With 6 bases clipped from V and 8 bases from J, the junction kept 11 bases outside the gene matches. The CDR3 nucleotides read TGTGCCAGCAGCGCAAGAGACAGGGGAGAGGAAAAACTGTTTTTT. Protein product: CASSARDRGEEKLFF.

A note on this clonotype: Being one base from a much bigger clone, this may be a read error. This chain joins TRBV12-3 or TRBV12-4 and TRBJ2-2, with 9 bases matching TRBD2. V lost 6 bases, J lost 6 bases, and 8 bases stayed unmatched. The length of the CDR3 is 15 residues. CDR3 residues: CASSRGLARAGELFF. CDR3 in DNA: TGTGCCAGCAGCCGCGGACTAGCGAGAGCCGGGGAGCTGTTTTTT.

Ten or more counts support this clonotype. V gene TRBV5-6 combines with J gene TRBJ2-7; a possible D gene is TRBD2 (6 bases). V was pared by 4 bases and J by 6 bases, with 26 bases between. The germline V gene encodes CDR1 SGHDT and CDR2 YYEEEE. The CDR3 runs 17 residues. The CDR3 DNA reads as TGTGCCAGCAGCCGCCCCAGTAGACCGGGGGTTCTGGTCGAGCAGTACTTC. It encodes CASSRPSRPGVLVEQYF. Drawing the rest from reference TRBV5-6 and TRBJ2-7, the complete variable domain is DAGVTQSPTHLIKTRGQQVTLRCSPKSGHDTVSWYQQALGQGPQFIFQYYEEEERQRGNFPDRFSGHQFPNYSSELNVNALLLGDSALYLCASSRPSRPGVLVEQYFGPGTRLTVT.

The sample holds a few counts of this clonotype. CDR3 DNA sequence: TGTGCCACCAGTGATTCTGCAGGGGGCTGGGGCTACACCTTC. Translation gives CATSDSAGGWGYTF. This chain joins TRBV24-1 and TRBJ1-2, with 8 bases fitting TRBD1. The CDR3 has 14 amino acids. With V trimmed by 2 bases and J by 8 bases, 6 bases remained unmatched. Per germline, CDR1 KGHDR and CDR2 SFDVKD.

This clonotype was recorded a few times. CDR3 DNA sequence: TGCAGTGCTCCCCGACCCCGGGACAGAGTAAAGAACACTGAAGCTTTCTTT. It is translated as CSAPRPRDRVKNTEAFF. The chain carries TRBV20-1 and TRBJ1-1; 7 bases line up with TRBD1. Germline-derived CDR1 and CDR2 are DFQATT and SNEGSKA (reference sequence). The CDR3 extends over 17 amino acids. V dropped 5 bases and J dropped 1; count of bases not matched to a gene: 16.

The CDR3 here is CSVGLGDLTGELFF. For the CDR3, the DNA is TGCAGCGTTGGACTCGGGGACCTTACCGGGGAGCTGTTTTTT. This chain uses TRBV29-1 with TRBJ2-2, with D perhaps TRBD1 or TRBD2 (5 bases each). From germline, CDR1 is SQVTM and CDR2 ANQGSEA. The CDR3 runs to 14 residues. Deletions cut 4 bases from V and 5 bases from J, with 14 bases between.

This clonotype was seen many times. The chain joins TRBV28 to TRBJ2-5; 8 bases are shared with TRBD2. This CDR3 region has 15 residues. With 1 base clipped from V and 4 bases from J, the junction kept 5 bases outside the gene matches. Germline CDR1 is MDHEN and CDR2 is SYDVKM. The DNA of the CDR3 is TGTGCCAGCAGTTTATTTGGGCTAGCGGGAGAGACCCAGTACTTC. Protein product: CASSLFGLAGETQYF.

Many counts were recorded for this clonotype. This chain uses TRBV6-1 with TRBJ2-7; D is perhaps TRBD2 (7 bases). Trimming cost V 5 bases and J 6 bases, with 17 bases left between them. Germline loops: CDR1 MNHNS, CDR2 SASEGT. There are 14 residues in the CDR3. As DNA, the CDR3 is TGTGCCAGCAGTTTGGGAGGGGGGATCGGCGAGCAGTACTTC. It translates to CASSLGGGIGEQYF.

The CDR3 DNA sequence: TGTGCCAGCAGTGACAGGGGCGATGACGAGCAGTACTTC. This encodes CASSDRGDDEQYF. The rearrangement uses TRBV2 and TRBJ2-7; TRBD1 is a possible D gene (6 bases). The ends were cut back, 3 bases at V and 5 bases at J, with 11 bases in the middle. The CDR3 runs 13 residues. Looked up from germline, CDR1 is SNHLY and CDR2 is FYNNEI. Full variable domain (outside the CDR3, taken from reference TRBV2 and TRBJ2-7): EPEVTQTPSHQVTQMGQEVILRCVPISNHLYFYWYRQILGQKVEFLVSFYNNEISEKSEIFDDQFSVERPDGSNFTLKIRSTKLEDSAMYFCASSDRGDDEQYFGPGTRLTVT.

This clonotype was picked up one time. This chain joins TRBV29-1 and TRBJ2-1; possibly TRBD2 for D (6 bases). The V gene lost 1 base and the J gene lost 9 bases, with 13 bases spanning the gap. The CDR3 runs 13 residues. Germline V gene sequence: CDR1 SQVTM, CDR2 ANQGSEA. The CDR3 DNA follows: TGCAGCGTTGAAGCCCACCCGGGGGTTGAGCAGTTCTTC. Translation: CSVEAHPGVEQFF.

The chain employs TRBV6-1 and TRBJ2-3; D remains ambiguous. Germline V gives CDR1 MNHNS, CDR2 SASEGT. Trimming pared 2 bases from V and 0 bases from J, leaving 24 bases between. The CDR3 is made up of 20 amino acids. The CDR3 is CASSELTAKTFVVSTDTQYF. For the CDR3, the DNA is TGTGCCAGCAGTGAACTAACAGCCAAAACCTTTGTTGTTAGCACAGATACGCAGTATTTT.

This rearrangement joins TRBV10-1 to TRBJ2-3; the match to TRBD1 covers 10 bases. CDR1 is WNHNN, CDR2 SYGVQD, per germline (reference sequence). J lost 2 bases, V lost 4 bases, and 3 bases had no gene match. The CDR3 totals 15 residues. CDR3 in DNA: TGCGCCAGCAGTGCCGGGACAGGGGACACAGATACGCAGTATTTT. This sequence encodes CASSAGTGDTDTQYF.

This clonotype was observed many times. The V call is TRBV12-3 or TRBV12-4, the J call TRBJ2-3; tentatively, D is TRBD1 (6 bases). V was shortened by 7 bases and J by 8 bases, with 13 bases between the two germline ends. The CDR3 totals 12 residues. CDR3 protein: CASNLQGGTQYF. CDR3 coding DNA: TGTGCCAGCAACCTACAGGGTGGTACGCAGTATTTT.

This clonotype was found many times. The V and J genes are TRBV7-8 and TRBJ2-7; D call uncertain. Germline CDR1 is SGHVS and CDR2 is FQNEAQ. Trimming stripped 5 bases from V and 6 bases from J, with 17 bases between. The CDR3 is made up of 14 amino acids. The CDR3 spells CASSRDIGRSEQYF. CDR3 nucleotides: TGTGCCAGCAGCAGAGACATAGGACGCAGCGAGCAGTACTTC.

V and J are TRBV7-9 and TRBJ2-2; 8 positions match TRBD2. Germline trimming cut 2 bases from V and 7 bases from J; bases unmatched to any gene: 9. Germline-derived CDR1 and CDR2 are SEHNR and FQNEAQ (reference sequence). The CDR3 is 16 amino acids. CDR3 DNA: TGTGCCAGCAGCTTACTAAGCGGGAGATTTGACGGGGAGCTGTTTTTT. Translated: CASSLLSGRFDGELFF.

This sequence joins TRBV29-1 and TRBJ1-5, with D tentatively TRBD1 (6 bases). This CDR3 contains 12 residues. The germline V gene has CDR1 SQVTM and CDR2 ANQGSEA. As DNA, the CDR3 is TGCGGCGCCAGTTTAGGGGGTCAGCCCCAGCATTTT. Encoded protein: CGASLGGQPQHF.

This clonotype has ten or more counts. This chain uses TRBV6-2 or TRBV6-3 with TRBJ2-7; 13 bases line up with TRBD2. Germline V gives CDR1 MNHEY, CDR2 SVGEGT. CDR3 length equals 16 residues. Trimming at V came to 6 bases and at J to 3 bases, leaving 8 bases not matched to a gene. The CDR3 reads CASRPLTSGGNYEQYF. Written as DNA, the CDR3 is TGTGCCAGCAGGCCATTGACTAGCGGGGGGAACTACGAGCAGTACTTC.

The chain has TRBV28 and TRBJ2-5, with 7 positions matching TRBD1. J lost 4 bases, V lost 6 bases, and 8 bases had no gene match. CDR3 length: 14 residues. The germline V gene encodes CDR1 MDHEN and CDR2 SYDVKM. CDR3 residues: CASRITGERETQYF. The CDR3 nucleotides read TGTGCCAGCAGAATCACAGGGGAAAGAGAGACCCAGTACTTC.

CDR3 sequence: CSASVLTSPDTQYF. The DNA of the CDR3 is TGCAGTGCTAGCGTACTCACCTCCCCAGATACGCAGTATTTT. V usage is TRBV20-1 and J usage is TRBJ2-3; D remains ambiguous. This CDR3 region has 14 residues. Germline lookup yields CDR1 DFQATT and CDR2 SNEGSKA (reference sequence). Deletions cut 3 bases from V and 4 bases from J, with 14 bases between.

This clonotype has ten or more counts. The chain links TRBV20-1 to TRBJ1-4; 8 bases line up with TRBD1. Germline CDR1 reads DFQATT; CDR2 reads SNEGSKA (reference sequence). V lost 0 bases and J lost 8; bases outside the gene matches: 11. The CDR3 is 16 amino acids. The CDR3 loop is CSARDWRTGLWEKLFF. The CDR3 coding sequence is TGCAGTGCTAGAGATTGGAGGACAGGGTTGTGGGAAAAACTGTTTTTT.

This clonotype was seen a few times. The chain links TRBV7-9 to TRBJ2-1; tentative D call: TRBD2 (6 bases). Trimming took off 1 base at V and 6 bases at J, with 28 bases between the two ends. This CDR3 is 20 amino acids long. Germline-derived CDR1 and CDR2 are SEHNR and FQNEAQ (reference sequence). The CDR3 coding sequence is TGTGCCAGCAGCTTAGGGGACTTGCGCGGCCATTTAGCGACGCGCAATGAGCAGTTCTTC. It codes for CASSLGDLRGHLATRNEQFF.

This clonotype was counted many times. The V and J genes are TRBV3-1 and TRBJ2-3; D is unclear. CDR1 is LGHDT, CDR2 YNNKEL, per germline (reference sequence). This CDR3 comprises 13 residues. The V end lost 2 bases, the J end lost 0 bases, and 3 bases lay between the germline ends. CDR3 region: CASSQRSTDTQYF. In nucleotides, the CDR3 is TGTGCCAGCAGCCAACGCAGCACAGATACGCAGTATTTT.

This clonotype showed up many times. V and J are TRBV28 and TRBJ1-4; D is ambiguous. CDR3 size: 12 residues. V lost 8 bases and J 4 bases, leaving 8 bases between the germline ends. Germline V gene data show CDR1 as MDHEN and CDR2 as SYDVKM. The CDR3 nucleotides read TGTGCCAGCGGTAGGAATAATGAAAAACTGTTTTTT. Translated: CASGRNNEKLFF.